The subject of this entry is one T cell receptor (beta chain). Those who participated ranged in age from roughly 18 to 90 years and resided in about two dozen US areas. Cohort 3 donors were reported recovered after two negative PCRs, clearance, or symptom resolution. The ends were cut back, 3 bases at V and 6 bases at J, with 14 bases in the middle. CDR1 and CDR2 (germline): MGHRA, YSYEKL. The CDR3 spans 14 residues. Assay used: immunoSEQ multiplex PCR; TCRdb lists only in-frame clones, some missing. The sample gives approximately 300,000 clones, 80% to 90% of which show up once; more than 9% is in the top ten. The data originate from a study of blood T cell repertoires in COVID-19. About the research overall: COVID-19 samples from acute and convalescent phases originated in the United States, Italy and Spain. T cells, B-cell-depleted T cells, or PBMCs supplied cDNA or gDNA.

J is TRBJ1-2 and V is TRBV4-1, with no clear D. The receptor was derived from a woman between 18 and 29 years old who had recovered from COVID-19. Sequenced material: PBMCs or T cells enriched from blood (not recorded which). The CDR3 nucleotides read TGCGCCAGCAGCCATAGTGACCGTGACAATGGCTACACCTTC. Amino acids: CASSHSDRDNGYTF.